This TCR beta chain was identified during a study of response to subunit inactivated influenza vaccine (dated 2018 in TCRdb). About the study as a whole: Deep quantitative T cell receptor repertoire profiling was used in the study to track responses to a trivalent subunit inactivated influenza vaccine. The study at large found these results: According to the authors, only a limited number of new T cells may be recruited by each seasonal influenza vaccination.

To prepare the library, RT-PCR was applied. Sequencing took place on an Illumina HiSeq 2500. TCRdb itself trimmed the public reads at Q25 with fastp, ran MiXCR and retained productive beta chains. Each entry is one CDR3 protein sequence, shown with its most common DNA and genes. This sample holds about 620,000 distinct CDR3 sequences; approximately 10% were observed only once. The ten largest clones add up to approximately 10% of the sample. The CDR3, from cysteine to phenylalanine, totals 16 residues. CDR3 DNA only is kept here, 48 bases in frame from base 1. Clipping removes 7 bases from V and 7 bases from J, with 13 as the unmatched junction base count. The germline V gene sets CDR1 to MNHEY and CDR2 to SVGEGT. Concerning this clonotype itself: The target of this receptor is not known. Base qualities are missing; no much larger clone stands one base away.

This specimen was PBMCs from blood, taken on the day of vaccination. The chain was built from TRBV6-2 or TRBV6-3 and TRBJ2-2; TRBD1 lines up with 9 middle nucleotides. The origin of this receptor is a man between 50 and 59 years old who received an inactivated influenza vaccine. Donor details come from another sample of the same person, matched by shared clones. The bases are TGTGCCAGCAAACCACGGTCCGGGACAGGGCACGGGGAGCTGTTTTTT. Translated, it reads CASKPRSGTGHGELFF.